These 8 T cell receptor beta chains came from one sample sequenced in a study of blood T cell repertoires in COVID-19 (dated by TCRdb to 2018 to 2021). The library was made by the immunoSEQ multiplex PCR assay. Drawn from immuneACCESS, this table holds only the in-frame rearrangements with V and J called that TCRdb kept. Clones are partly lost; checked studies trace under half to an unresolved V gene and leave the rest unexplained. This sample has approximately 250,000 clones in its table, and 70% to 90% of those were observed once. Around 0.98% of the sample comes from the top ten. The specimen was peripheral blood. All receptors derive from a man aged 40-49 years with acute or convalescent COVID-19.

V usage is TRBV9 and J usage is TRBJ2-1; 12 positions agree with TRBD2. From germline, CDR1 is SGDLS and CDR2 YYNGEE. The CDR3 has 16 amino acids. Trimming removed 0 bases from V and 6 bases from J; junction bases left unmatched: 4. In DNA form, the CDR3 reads TGTGCCAGCAGCGTAGGAACGGGACTAGCGGGCAATGAGCAGTTCTTC. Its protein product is CASSVGTGLAGNEQFF. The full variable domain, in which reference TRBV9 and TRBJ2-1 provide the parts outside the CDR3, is DSGVTQTPKHLITATGQRVTLRCSPRSGDLSVYWYQQSLDQGLQFLIQYYNGEERAKGNILERFSAQQFPDLHSELNLSSLELGDSALYFCASSVGTGLAGNEQFFGPGTRLTVL.

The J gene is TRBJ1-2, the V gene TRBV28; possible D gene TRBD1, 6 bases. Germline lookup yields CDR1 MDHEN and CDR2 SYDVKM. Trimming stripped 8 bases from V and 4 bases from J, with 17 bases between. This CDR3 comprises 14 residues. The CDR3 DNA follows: TGTGCCAGCGCCAGTGTAAGGACAGCCTATGGCTACACCTTC. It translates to CASASVRTAYGYTF.

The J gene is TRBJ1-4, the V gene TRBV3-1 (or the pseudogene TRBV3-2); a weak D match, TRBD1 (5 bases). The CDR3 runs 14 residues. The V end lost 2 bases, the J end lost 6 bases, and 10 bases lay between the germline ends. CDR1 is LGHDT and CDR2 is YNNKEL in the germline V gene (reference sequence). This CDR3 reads CASSQPGTYEKLFF. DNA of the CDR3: TGTGCCAGCAGCCAACCGGGGACTTATGAAAAACTGTTTTTT.

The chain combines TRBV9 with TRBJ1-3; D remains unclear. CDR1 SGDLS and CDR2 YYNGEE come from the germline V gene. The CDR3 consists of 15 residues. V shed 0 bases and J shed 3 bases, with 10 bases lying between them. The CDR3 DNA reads TGTGCCAGCAGCGTAGGTTGGGCGCGTGGAAACACCATATATTTT. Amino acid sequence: CASSVGWARGNTIYF.

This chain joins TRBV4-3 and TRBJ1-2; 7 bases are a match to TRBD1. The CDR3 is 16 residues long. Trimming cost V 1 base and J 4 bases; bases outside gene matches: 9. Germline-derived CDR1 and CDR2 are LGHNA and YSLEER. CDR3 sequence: CASSQGRRQGAYGYTF. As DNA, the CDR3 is TGCGCCAGCAGCCAAGGACGGAGACAGGGAGCCTATGGCTACACCTTC.

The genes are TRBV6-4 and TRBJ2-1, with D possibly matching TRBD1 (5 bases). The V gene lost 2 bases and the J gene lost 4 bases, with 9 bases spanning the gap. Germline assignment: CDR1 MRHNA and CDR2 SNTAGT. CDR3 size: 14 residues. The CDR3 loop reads CASSDGAEYNEQFF. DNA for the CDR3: TGTGCCAGCAGTGACGGGGCGGAATACAATGAGCAGTTCTTC.

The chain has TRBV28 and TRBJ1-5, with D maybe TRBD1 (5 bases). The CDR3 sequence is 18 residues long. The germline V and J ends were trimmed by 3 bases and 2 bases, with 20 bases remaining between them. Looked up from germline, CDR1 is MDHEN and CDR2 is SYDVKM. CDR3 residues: CASSFWGGRKNGNQPQHF. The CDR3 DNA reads TGTGCCAGCAGTTTCTGGGGGGGTCGGAAGAACGGCAATCAGCCCCAGCATTTT.

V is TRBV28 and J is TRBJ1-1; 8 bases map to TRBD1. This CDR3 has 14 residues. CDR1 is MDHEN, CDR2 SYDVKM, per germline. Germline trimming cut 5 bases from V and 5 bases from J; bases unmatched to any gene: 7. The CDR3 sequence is CASSTQGARTEAFF. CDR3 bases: TGTGCCAGCAGTACCCAGGGGGCGAGAACTGAAGCTTTCTTT.